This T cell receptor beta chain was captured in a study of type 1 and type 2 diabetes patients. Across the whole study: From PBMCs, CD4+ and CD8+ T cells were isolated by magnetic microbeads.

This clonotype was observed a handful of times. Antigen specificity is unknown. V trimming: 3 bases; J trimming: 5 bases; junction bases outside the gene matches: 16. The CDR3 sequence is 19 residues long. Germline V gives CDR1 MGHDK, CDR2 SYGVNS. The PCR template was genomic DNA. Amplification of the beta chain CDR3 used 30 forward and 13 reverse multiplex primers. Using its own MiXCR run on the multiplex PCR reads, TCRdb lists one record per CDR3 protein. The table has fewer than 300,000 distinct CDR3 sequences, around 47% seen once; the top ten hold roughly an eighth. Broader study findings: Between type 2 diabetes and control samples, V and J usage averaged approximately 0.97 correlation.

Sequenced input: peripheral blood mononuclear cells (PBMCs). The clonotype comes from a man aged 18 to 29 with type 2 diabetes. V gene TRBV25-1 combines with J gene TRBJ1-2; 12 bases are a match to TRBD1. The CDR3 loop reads CASSDWVGQGALIGYGYTF. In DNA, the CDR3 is TGTGCCAGCAGTGACTGGGTGGGACAGGGGGCCCTAATCGGGTATGGCTACACCTTC.